A single sample is the source of the 32 T cell receptor beta chains below, sequenced in a study of blood T cells in healthy people across ages. Alongside a J-beta primer mix, a sample-barcoded 5' primer served in a second PCR lasting about 6 to 12 cycles. TCRdb called the 5' RACE reads again in MiXCR, with one record for every CDR3 protein. The sample includes about 640,000 distinct CDR3 sequences, roughly 58% of them seen just once. Sequencing input: blood. The receptor set was obtained from a man in his fifties or sixties in good health.

The chain has TRBV5-6 and TRBJ2-7; 7 bases fit TRBD1. Germline CDR1 is SGHDT and CDR2 is YYEEEE. V dropped 4 bases and J dropped 12; count of bases not matched to a gene: 7. The CDR3 loop spans 11 amino acids. The CDR3: CASSMGTVAYF. CDR3 nucleotide sequence: TGTGCCAGCAGCATGGGGACAGTGGCGTACTTC. The full variable domain, rest sourced from reference TRBV5-6 and TRBJ2-7, is DAGVTQSPTHLIKTRGQQVTLRCSPKSGHDTVSWYQQALGQGPQFIFQYYEEEERQRGNFPDRFSGHQFPNYSSELNVNALLLGDSALYLCASSMGTVAYFGPGTRLTVT.

This clonotype was detected only a few times. The chain carries TRBV5-1 and TRBJ2-1; D gene uncertain. CDR1 is SGHRS and CDR2 is YFSETQ in the germline V gene. The V gene lost 1 base and the J gene lost 10 bases, with 6 bases spanning the gap. This CDR3 has 11 residues. This chain's CDR3 is CASSLPGEQFF. The CDR3, as DNA: TGCGCCAGCAGCTTGCCCGGAGAGCAGTTCTTC.

The chain couples TRBV5-1 to TRBJ2-3; 8 bases are a match to TRBD2. CDR3 size: 15 residues. The germline CDR1 and CDR2 sequences are SGHRS and YFSETQ. The junction had 3 bases not matched to a gene; V was cut back by 0 bases and J by 3 bases. CDR3: CASSLDGGATDTQYF. In DNA, the CDR3 is TGCGCCAGCAGCTTGGACGGGGGGGCAACAGATACGCAGTATTTT. Complete variable domain (other parts from reference TRBV5-1 and TRBJ2-3): KAGVTQTPRYLIKTRGQQVTLSCSPISGHRSVSWYQQTPGQGLQFLFEYFSETQRNKGNFPGRFSGRQFSNSRSEMNVSTLELGDSALYLCASSLDGGATDTQYFGPGTRLTVL.

The chain combines TRBV6-1 with TRBJ2-4; D is possibly TRBD2 (5 bases). Judging by the DNA end, TRBJ2-7 fits better; the J call may be wrong. This CDR3 contains 13 residues. Germline V gives CDR1 MNHNS, CDR2 SASEGT. Here the CDR3 reads CASEAANTYEQYF. The CDR3 nucleotides read TGTGCCAGCGAAGCGGCCAATACCTACGAGCAGTACTTC.

The rearrangement links TRBV12-3 or TRBV12-4 to TRBJ2-1, with 9 bases fitting TRBD1. The ends lost 6 bases at V and 3 bases at J; junction bases unmatched: 9. The CDR3 sequence is 16 residues long. For the CDR3, the DNA is TGTGCCAGCAGGCGGAGACAGGGGGTTATCTACAATGAGCAGTTCTTC. Amino acid sequence: CASRRRQGVIYNEQFF.

A note on this clonotype: At one of its ends the junction is not consistent with the germline gene, which may arise from a read error. The V gene is TRBV5-6, the J gene TRBJ1-2, with D perhaps matching TRBD1 (5 bases). The CDR3 extends over 15 amino acids. Germline assignment: CDR1 SGHDT and CDR2 YYEEEE. CDR3 in amino acids: CAGSLGFLLGLGLTF. The CDR3, as DNA: TGTGCCGGCAGCTTGGGGTTCTTATTGGGATTGGGGCTCACCTTC.

The gene calls are TRBV11-2 and TRBJ2-5; the match to TRBD2 covers 8 bases. The V segment lost 0 bases and the J segment 4 bases; nucleotides outside the gene matches: 4. This CDR3 comprises 15 residues. CDR1 is SGHAT and CDR2 is FQNNGV in the germline V gene. The CDR3 bases are TGTGCCAGCAGCTTAGATGGACTAGCTTCAGAGACCCAGTACTTC. Its translation: CASSLDGLASETQYF.

Comments on this clonotype: This may be a read error: a much more frequent sequence differs by one nucleotide. V is TRBV20-1 and J is TRBJ1-2; 7 nucleotides line up with TRBD1. The CDR3 extends over 12 amino acids. Germline assignment: CDR1 DFQATT and CDR2 SNEGSKA (reference sequence). V shed 4 bases and J 6 bases; nucleotides not matched to a gene: 5. The CDR3 loop is CSATGGWDGYTF. The DNA of the CDR3 is TGCAGTGCTACAGGGGGTTGGGATGGCTACACCTTC.

The rearrangement links TRBV29-1 to TRBJ2-7; perhaps TRBD2 as D (5 bases). From germline, CDR1 is SQVTM and CDR2 ANQGSEA. The CDR3 has 12 residues. The V end was cut by 5 bases, the J end by 4 bases, with 12 bases between. The DNA of the CDR3 is TGCAGCGTTATGTCACCGGGGTACGAGCAGTACTTC. Amino acid sequence: CSVMSPGYEQYF.

This clonotype was seen a single time. This chain uses TRBV2 with TRBJ2-5; TRBD1 aligns across 9 bases. Losses at the gene ends were 7 bases for V and 4 bases for J; bases not matched to a gene: 7. Germline CDR1 SNHLY, CDR2 FYNNEI. The CDR3 is 14 residues long. In nucleotides, the CDR3 is TGTGCCAGCAATTTACAGGGGGCGGGAGAGACCCAGTACTTC. This codes for CASNLQGAGETQYF.

The chain uses TRBV2 and TRBJ2-7; 7 positions agree with TRBD1. V lost 4 bases to trimming and J lost 3 bases; unmatched junction nucleotides: 3. The CDR3 is made up of 13 amino acids. Germline CDR1 reads SNHLY; CDR2 reads FYNNEI. The CDR3 coding sequence is TGTGCCAGCAGTGCGAACAGGGGCTACGAGCAGTACTTC. Protein: CASSANRGYEQYF. Looking up the rest from reference TRBV2 and TRBJ2-7 gives the full variable domain: EPEVTQTPSHQVTQMGQEVILRCVPISNHLYFYWYRQILGQKVEFLVSFYNNEISEKSEIFDDQFSVERPDGSNFTLKIRSTKLEDSAMYFCASSANRGYEQYFGPGTRLTVT.

This clonotype appeared a single time. This chain uses TRBV20-1 with TRBJ2-7; unclear D gene. Trimming shortened V by 1 base and J by 6 bases, and 10 bases separated the two germline ends. This CDR3 contains 12 residues. CDR1 is DFQATT and CDR2 is SNEGSKA in the germline V gene (reference sequence). DNA of the CDR3: TGCAGTGCTAGAGGGGCCGCAAGCGAGCAGTACTTC. It specifies CSARGAASEQYF.

J is TRBJ2-1 and V is TRBV5-1; 10 nucleotides line up with TRBD2. CDR1 and CDR2 (germline): SGHRS, YFSETQ. The CDR3 totals 16 residues. V was pared by 4 bases and J by 6 bases, with 10 bases of the junction left unmatched. The CDR3 sequence is CASSPRAGGPGNEQFF. In nucleotides, the CDR3 is TGCGCCAGCAGCCCAAGAGCGGGGGGGCCCGGCAATGAGCAGTTCTTC.

The chain's CDR3 is CSARSPALNTEAFF. In DNA, the CDR3 is TGCAGTGCTAGATCCCCAGCGCTGAACACTGAAGCTTTCTTT. The V and J genes are TRBV20-1 and TRBJ1-1; no clear D gene. The CDR3 sequence is 14 residues long. Trimming took 2 bases from V and 0 from J, leaving 10 bases between them. CDR1 and CDR2 from the germline V gene are DFQATT and SNEGSKA (reference sequence).

For this clonotype: One junction end disagrees with the germline gene, perhaps due to a read error. The J gene is TRBJ2-7, the V gene TRBV10-3; D possibly corresponds to TRBD2 (6 bases). CDR3 length: 13 residues. Germline CDR1 is ENHRY and CDR2 is SYGVKD. CDR3 region: CAIGEVGGREQYF. CDR3 in DNA: TGTGCCATCGGTGAGGTCGGGGGTAGGGAGCAGTACTTC.

The gene calls are TRBV29-1 and TRBJ1-1; possible D gene TRBD1, 5 bases. This CDR3 is built from 11 residues. Germline V gives CDR1 SQVTM, CDR2 ANQGSEA. The ends were cut back, 8 bases at V and 4 bases at J, with 11 bases in the middle. CDR3 amino acids: CSSGEITEAFF. CDR3 nucleotide sequence: TGCAGCTCGGGGGAGATCACTGAAGCTTTCTTT.

The chain uses TRBV27 and TRBJ2-3; 9 nucleotides align to TRBD2. Germline V gene data show CDR1 as MNHEY and CDR2 as SMNVEV (reference sequence). The CDR3 consists of 15 residues. V lost 4 bases and J lost 5; bases outside the gene matches: 7. CDR3 amino acids: CASSSPSGEGDTQYF. CDR3 nucleotides: TGTGCCAGCAGTTCACCTAGCGGGGAGGGAGATACGCAGTATTTT.

The chain combines TRBV4-2 with TRBJ1-4, with D unresolved. CDR1 is LGHNA, CDR2 YNFKEQ, per germline. The V gene lost 4 bases and the J gene lost 8 bases, with 14 bases spanning the gap. This CDR3 is built from 14 residues. DNA of the CDR3: TGTGCCAGCAGCCCCCGAGCCGGTTGGGAAAAACTGTTTTTT. Its translation: CASSPRAGWEKLFF.

This clonotype was found a few times. The chain is built from TRBV7-9 and TRBJ2-6, with TRBD2 identical over 7 bases. Germline CDR1 SEHNR, CDR2 FQNEAQ (reference sequence). V lost 5 bases and J lost 3; bases outside the gene matches: 4. The CDR3 runs 15 residues. CDR3: CASSDGGYGANVLTF. The CDR3 coding sequence is TGTGCCAGCAGCGACGGGGGGTATGGGGCCAACGTCCTGACTTTC.

The rearrangement uses TRBV27 and TRBJ2-7, with D possibly being TRBD2 (6 bases). Germline CDR1 is MNHEY and CDR2 is SMNVEV (reference sequence). The V end lost 2 bases, the J end lost 1 base, and 12 bases lay between the germline ends. CDR3 length equals 15 residues. CDR3: CASSLGLRYSYEQYF. The DNA for the CDR3 is TGTGCCAGCAGTTTAGGACTACGTTATTCCTACGAGCAGTACTTC.

This clonotype occurred a few times. This chain links TRBV27 with TRBJ2-6; D is uncertain. The germline gives CDR1 MNHEY, CDR2 SMNVEV (reference sequence). The germline V and J ends were trimmed by 4 bases and 4 bases, with 8 bases remaining between them. The CDR3 is 14 amino acids. CDR3 residues: CASSSAVGANVLTF. The DNA of the CDR3 is TGTGCCAGCAGTTCTGCGGTCGGGGCCAACGTCCTGACTTTC. Drawing the rest from reference TRBV27 and TRBJ2-6, the complete variable domain is EAQVTQNPRYLITVTGKKLTVTCSQNMNHEYMSWYRQDPGLGLRQIYYSMNVEVTDKGDVPEGYKVSRKEKRNFPLILESPSPNQTSLYFCASSSAVGANVLTFGAGSRLTVL.

V gene TRBV9 combines with J gene TRBJ2-1, with D hard to call. From germline, CDR1 is SGDLS and CDR2 YYNGEE. The CDR3 has 16 amino acids. V was pared by 0 bases and J by 4 bases, with 14 bases between. CDR3 sequence (DNA): TGTGCCAGCAGCGTAGAGCACAGTGGGATATACAATGAGCAGTTCTTC. Amino acids: CASSVEHSGIYNEQFF. Full variable domain (missing parts from reference TRBV9 and TRBJ2-1): DSGVTQTPKHLITATGQRVTLRCSPRSGDLSVYWYQQSLDQGLQFLIQYYNGEERAKGNILERFSAQQFPDLHSELNLSSLELGDSALYFCASSVEHSGIYNEQFFGPGTRLTVL.

This clonotype has just a few counts. The chain has TRBV20-1 and TRBJ2-7; 9 bases are shared with TRBD1. V shed 1 base and J 7 bases; nucleotides not matched to a gene: 11. This CDR3 spans 15 amino acids. CDR1 and CDR2 from the germline V gene are DFQATT and SNEGSKA (reference sequence). The CDR3 loop reads CSARGPGQGYNEQYF. For the CDR3, the DNA is TGCAGTGCTAGAGGGCCGGGACAGGGTTACAATGAGCAGTACTTC.

This chain links TRBV4-1 with TRBJ2-2, with TRBD1 matching over 12 bases. Trimming at V came to 4 bases and at J to 8 bases, leaving 8 bases not matched to a gene. The CDR3 length is 16 residues. CDR1 is MGHRA and CDR2 is YSYEKL in the germline V gene. CDR3 in amino acids: CASSLSGTGGLGELFF. The CDR3, as DNA: TGCGCCAGCAGCCTGTCCGGGACAGGGGGCTTGGGGGAGCTGTTTTTT.

This clonotype was seen more than once but under ten times. V usage is TRBV5-4 and J usage is TRBJ2-5; 8 nucleotides line up with TRBD2. This CDR3 is 16 amino acids long. The ends lost 1 base at V and 1 base at J; junction bases unmatched: 6. The germline CDR1 and CDR2 sequences are SGHNT and YYREEE (reference sequence). In nucleotides, the CDR3 is TGTGCCAGCAGCTTGTCCCTAGCGGGTAGCCAAGAGACCCAGTACTTC. Translation: CASSLSLAGSQETQYF.

This chain links TRBV6-5 with TRBJ1-2; the D gene is possibly TRBD1 (5 bases). The CDR3 runs to 12 residues. CDR1 is MNHEY, CDR2 SVGAGI, per germline. The V end lost 5 bases, the J end lost 9 bases, and 13 bases lay between the germline ends. The CDR3, as DNA: TGTGCCAGCAGTCCCCAGGGTTTACGCTACACCTTC. Protein product: CASSPQGLRYTF.

V and J are TRBV28 and TRBJ2-1; TRBD2 might be the D (6 bases). This CDR3 spans 11 amino acids. CDR1 and CDR2 (germline): MDHEN, SYDVKM. The V end lost 8 bases, the J end lost 14 bases, and 16 bases lay between the germline ends. Written as DNA, the CDR3 is TGTGCCAGCCTGGGGTCCCGGGGGAAGTTCTTC. This sequence encodes CASLGSRGKFF.

For this clonotype: A junction end diverges from the germline sequence, so it may reflect a read error. The chain couples TRBV20-1 to TRBJ2-2; TRBD1 might be the D (6 bases). This CDR3 has 16 residues. Germline-derived CDR1 and CDR2 are DFQATT and SNEGSKA (reference sequence). CDR3 DNA: TGCAGTGCTAGAGATTTCGGACAGACCAACACCGGGGAGTTGTTTTTT. It yields the protein CSARDFGQTNTGELFF.

There are a few counts of this clonotype. This chain connects TRBV10-1 to TRBJ2-5; no firm D call. CDR3 length: 13 residues. From germline, CDR1 is WNHNN and CDR2 SYGVQD (reference sequence). V was cut by 0 bases and J by 7 bases, with 9 bases left in between. The CDR3 loop is CASSESSVGTQYF. Here the CDR3 DNA reads TGCGCCAGCAGTGAGTCGTCTGTGGGGACCCAGTACTTC.

The genes are TRBV6-2 or TRBV6-3 and TRBJ2-5, with 8 bases matching TRBD2. V lost 6 bases to trimming and J lost 1 base; unmatched junction nucleotides: 7. Per germline, CDR1 MNHEY and CDR2 SVGEGT. This CDR3 is built from 15 residues. The CDR3 loop reads CASRRPAGAQETQYF. The CDR3 bases are TGTGCCAGCAGACGACCAGCGGGGGCCCAAGAGACCCAGTACTTC.

This clonotype came up a few times. V gene TRBV7-2 combines with J gene TRBJ2-5, with D perhaps matching TRBD1 or TRBD2 (5 bases each). From germline, CDR1 is SGHTA and CDR2 FQGNSA. The germline V and J ends were trimmed by 5 bases and 5 bases, with 15 bases remaining between them. CDR3 size: 14 residues. The CDR3 here is CASSPGRAKETQYF. The CDR3 DNA follows: TGTGCCAGCAGCCCAGGGAGAGCCAAGGAGACCCAGTACTTC.

V and J are TRBV9 and TRBJ2-1; D may match TRBD1 or TRBD2 (6 bases each). The CDR3 loop spans 13 amino acids. Trimming pared 4 bases from V and 12 bases from J, leaving 17 bases between. Germline values: CDR1 SGDLS, CDR2 YYNGEE. CDR3 residues: CASSSTGGAGQFF. The DNA for the CDR3 is TGTGCCAGCAGCTCCACCGGGGGCGCGGGGCAGTTCTTC.